The 32 T cell receptor beta chains reported below all come from one sample, sequenced in a study of T cell repertoires in aging, cancer and after chemotherapy. Rearranged V-D-J TRB sequences were amplified with a mixed TRB-A/B primer pool. A single record per CDR3 protein comes from TCRdb applying MiXCR to the multiplex PCR reads. The sample carries around 5,600 distinct CDR3 sequences, 25% to 30% recorded once. Amplification of TCR beta used genomic DNA extracted from peripheral blood. The sequenced material came from blood. Receptor source: a human donor with a solid tumor.

Only a few counts were recorded for this clonotype. This rearrangement joins TRBV28 to TRBJ2-2, with D perhaps being TRBD1 or TRBD2 (5 bases each). Trimming left V 8 bases short and J 4 bases short, with 14 bases between. Germline lookup yields CDR1 MDHEN and CDR2 SYDVKM. CDR3 length: 14 amino acids. The DNA for the CDR3 is TGTGCCAGCTTCTGGGGGATGGGCACCGGGGAGCTGTTTTTT. This codes for CASFWGMGTGELFF.

This chain links TRBV12-3 or TRBV12-4 with TRBJ2-3; perhaps TRBD2 as D (6 bases). V was trimmed by 3 bases and J by 4 bases, leaving 23 bases between them. This CDR3 has 18 residues. DNA for the CDR3: TGTGCCAGCAGTTTTAGTTCGTGGGCTAGCGTGAAACCAGATACGCAGTATTTT. Protein product: CASSFSSWASVKPDTQYF.

This clonotype is medium-sized within its sample. This chain uses TRBV24-1 with TRBJ2-3; TRBD1 matches at 10 bases. CDR3 size: 13 residues. Looked up from germline, CDR1 is KGHDR and CDR2 is SFDVKD. The V segment lost 7 bases and the J segment 6 bases; nucleotides outside the gene matches: 3. CDR3 protein: CATSRDRGDTQYF. In nucleotides, the CDR3 is TGTGCCACCAGCCGGGACAGGGGCGATACGCAGTATTTT.

The V and J genes are TRBV19 and TRBJ2-3; 7 bases map to TRBD1. V lost 1 base, J lost 2 bases, and 3 bases stayed unmatched. This CDR3 has 15 residues. The V gene's germline CDR1 is LNHDA and CDR2 SQIVND (reference sequence). Here the CDR3 reads CASSIGQGDTDTQYF. CDR3 DNA sequence: TGTGCCAGTAGTATAGGGCAGGGGGACACAGATACGCAGTATTTT.

The V call is TRBV29-1, the J call TRBJ2-2, with D possibly being TRBD1 (5 bases). Between the trimmed V and J ends, which lost 7 bases and 5 bases, there was a span of 14 bases. CDR1 is SQVTM and CDR2 is ANQGSEA in the germline V gene. This CDR3 contains 13 residues. As DNA, the CDR3 is TGCAGCGCCCTGACCCAGGGAACCGGGGAGCTGTTTTTT. Amino acids: CSALTQGTGELFF.

This clonotype is judged medium-sized. The V call is TRBV6-2 or TRBV6-3, the J call TRBJ2-5, with D unresolved. CDR1 and CDR2 (germline): MNHEY, SVGEGT. The CDR3 runs to 14 residues. Trimming left V 5 bases short and J 7 bases short, with 17 bases between. The CDR3 region has the DNA TGTGCCAGCAGTCCCGACCAGGCCCATCGGACCCAGTACTTC. Amino acid sequence: CASSPDQAHRTQYF.

The rearrangement joins TRBV7-2 to TRBJ2-1; TRBD1 might be the D (7 bases). The CDR3 length is 17 residues. In germline, CDR1 is SGHTA, CDR2 FQGNSA. Trimming stripped 1 base from V and 3 bases from J, with 16 bases between. The chain's CDR3 is CASSLDSSAGGYNEQFF. The DNA of the CDR3 is TGTGCCAGCAGCTTAGATTCTAGCGCAGGGGGCTACAATGAGCAGTTCTTC.

This clonotype was observed a handful of times. The chain carries TRBV7-2 and TRBJ2-1; 10 bases match TRBD2. Germline V CDR1 and CDR2: SGHTA, FQGNSA. The junction had 9 bases not matched to a gene; V was cut back by 1 base and J by 6 bases. The CDR3 totals 17 residues. The CDR3 here is CASSLDGTSGIFNEQFF. CDR3 coding DNA: TGTGCCAGCAGCTTAGATGGAACTAGCGGGATCTTCAATGAGCAGTTCTTC.

This clonotype is medium-sized in the sample. The genes are TRBV7-6 and TRBJ2-5; 7 nucleotides agree with TRBD1. The CDR3 contains 14 residues. Trimming at V came to 5 bases and at J to 3 bases, leaving 6 bases not matched to a gene. CDR1 is SGHVS and CDR2 is FNYEAQ in the germline V gene. Written as DNA, the CDR3 is TGTGCCAGCAGCATAGACGGGACAGAAGAGACCCAGTACTTC. Its protein product is CASSIDGTEETQYF.

By its share, this clonotype is medium-sized (0.01 to 0.1%). The rearrangement uses TRBV10-3 and TRBJ2-5, with 7 bases fitting TRBD2. The V and J ends lost 11 bases and 3 bases, in that order; junction bases with no gene match: 9. The germline CDR1 and CDR2 sequences are ENHRY and SYGVKD. The CDR3 loop spans 13 amino acids. The CDR3 nucleotides are TGTGCCGCTCGAGCGGGAACAGAAGAGACCCAGTACTTC. Encoded protein: CAARAGTEETQYF.

Within the sample, this clonotype is medium-sized. The V and J genes are TRBV19 and TRBJ1-5, with 8 nucleotides matching TRBD1. The CDR3 length is 14 residues. Germline V lookup: CDR1 LNHDA, CDR2 SQIVND (reference sequence). V was pared by 9 bases and J by 2 bases, with 6 bases of the junction left unmatched. The CDR3, as DNA: TGTGCCAGCATAGACAGGGGAGGCAATCAGCCCCAGCATTTT. This gives the protein CASIDRGGNQPQHF.

This clonotype was counted a single time. The chain employs TRBV20-1 and TRBJ2-1, with 9 bases that match TRBD2. The J segment lost 8 bases and the V segment lost 5 bases, leaving 19 bases of the junction unmatched. The length of the CDR3 is 17 residues. Germline values: CDR1 DFQATT, CDR2 SNEGSKA (reference sequence). The CDR3 DNA follows: TGCAGTGCTGATGCAACACCGGCGGGAGGGCCTATAGATGAGCAGTTCTTC. Translating it yields CSADATPAGGPIDEQFF.

This clonotype was found a few times. The chain has TRBV28 and TRBJ1-3; no firm D call. Germline V CDR1 and CDR2: MDHEN, SYDVKM. Trimming shortened V by 6 bases and J by 9 bases, and 12 bases separated the two germline ends. CDR3 length equals 12 residues. The CDR3 spells CASSQTPPTIYF. CDR3 bases: TGTGCCAGCAGCCAAACGCCCCCCACCATATATTTT.

The rearrangement joins TRBV11-2 to TRBJ2-1; D not certain. CDR1 SGHAT and CDR2 FQNNGV come from the germline V gene. V was pared by 5 bases and J by 4 bases, with 12 bases between. The CDR3 has 14 amino acids. The CDR3 reads CASSPSSVYNEQFF. CDR3 sequence (DNA): TGTGCCAGCAGCCCCAGCTCCGTGTACAATGAGCAGTTCTTC.

Sample share makes this clonotype medium-sized (0.01 to 0.1%). V is TRBV18 and J is TRBJ2-1, with 8 bases that match TRBD1. The CDR3 length is 15 residues. Germline lookup yields CDR1 KGHSH and CDR2 LQKENI. J lost 6 bases, V lost 1 base, and 5 bases had no gene match. The CDR3 reads CASSPRTGWSNEQFF. The CDR3, as DNA: TGTGCCAGCTCACCACGGACAGGGTGGAGCAATGAGCAGTTCTTC.

This clonotype came up a few times. This chain links TRBV30 with TRBJ2-7; 7 positions match TRBD2. The CDR3 has 15 amino acids. CDR1 and CDR2 from the germline V gene are GTSNPN and SVGIG (reference sequence). The junction had 8 bases not matched to a gene; V was cut back by 2 bases and J by 1 base. CDR3 nucleotides: TGTGCCTGGAGTCCGGGGACTACCGTTTCCTACGAGCAGTACTTC. Its translation: CAWSPGTTVSYEQYF.

With respect to this clonotype: This sequence may be a read error, since a much larger clone differs from it by one base. This sequence joins TRBV6-5 and TRBJ2-1; TRBD2 aligns across 7 bases. The CDR3 contains 18 residues. The germline gives CDR1 MNHEY, CDR2 SVGAGI. Trimming cost V 5 bases and J 5 bases; bases outside gene matches: 18. CDR3 DNA sequence: TGTGCCAGCAGTGCGACGTGGGAGGGCCCTCTCGGGCACAATGAGCAGTTCTTC. It codes for CASSATWEGPLGHNEQFF.

This rearrangement joins TRBV28 to TRBJ2-1, with 13 bases fitting TRBD2. Germline CDR1 and CDR2: MDHEN and SYDVKM. The CDR3 covers 15 residues. V trimming: 2 bases; J trimming: 6 bases; junction bases outside the gene matches: 1. The CDR3 here is CASSLGLAGVNEQFF. CDR3 sequence (DNA): TGTGCCAGCAGTTTAGGACTAGCGGGAGTCAATGAGCAGTTCTTC.

The sample holds a few counts of this clonotype. CDR3 nucleotides: TGTGCCAGCAGCCAAGATTCAGCGGGATACGAGCAGTTCTTC. As protein: CASSQDSAGYEQFF. This chain joins TRBV4-2 and TRBJ2-1; TRBD2 matches at 7 bases. The V gene's germline CDR1 is LGHNA and CDR2 YNFKEQ. V shed 0 bases, J shed 10 bases, and the junction held 6 bases outside the gene matches. The CDR3 length is 14 residues.

This clonotype is medium-sized (0.01 to 0.1%) within its sample. The genes are TRBV11-1 and TRBJ2-1, with TRBD2 as a possible D gene (6 bases). This CDR3 is 16 amino acids long. Trimming left V 2 bases short and J 5 bases short, with 16 bases between. CDR1 is SGHAT and CDR2 is FQDESV in the germline V gene (reference sequence). CDR3 protein: CASSLRTGLRNNEQFF. Here the CDR3 DNA reads TGTGCCAGCAGCTTAAGGACGGGACTCCGAAACAATGAGCAGTTCTTC.

By frequency in the sample, this clonotype is medium-sized. This chain uses TRBV10-3 with TRBJ2-7; possibly TRBD1 for D (5 bases). The CDR3 totals 13 residues. The V and J ends lost 6 bases and 5 bases respectively, with 14 bases between them. Germline V gene sequence: CDR1 ENHRY, CDR2 SYGVKD. CDR3 in amino acids: CAIRLTGTHEQYF. CDR3 nucleotide sequence: TGTGCCATCAGACTAACAGGAACCCACGAGCAGTACTTC.

The chain couples TRBV27 to TRBJ1-5, with D unclear. Germline-derived CDR1 and CDR2 are MNHEY and SMNVEV (reference sequence). V lost 4 bases to trimming and J lost 1 base, with 11 bases between them. CDR3 size: 15 residues. CDR3 region: CASSYEGRSNQPQHF. The DNA for the CDR3 is TGTGCCAGCAGTTATGAAGGTAGGAGCAATCAGCCCCAGCATTTT.

As regards this clonotype: Mismatch with germline at one junction end may stem from a read error. J is TRBJ2-7 and V is TRBV20-1; 8 nucleotides agree with TRBD2. Germline V lookup: CDR1 DFQATT, CDR2 SNEGSKA (reference sequence). This CDR3 is 16 amino acids long. CDR3 nucleotide sequence: TGCAGTGCTAGAGATATTGGCGCGGGAGGCCGCTACGGGCAGTACTTC. Amino acids: CSARDIGAGGRYGQYF.

The chain has TRBV6-2 or TRBV6-3 and TRBJ1-5; possibly TRBD1 for D (6 bases). The CDR3 totals 15 residues. Between the trimmed V and J ends, which lost 2 bases and 6 bases, there was a span of 14 bases. Germline V gives CDR1 MNHEY, CDR2 SVGEGT. CDR3 sequence: CASSYGGRGSQPQHF. DNA of the CDR3: TGTGCCAGCAGTTACGGGGGGCGCGGGTCTCAGCCCCAGCATTTT.

This clonotype was detected only a few times. The V call is TRBV12-3 or TRBV12-4, the J call TRBJ1-4; tentatively, D is TRBD1 (5 bases). Trimming removed 4 bases at V and 11 bases at J, with 17 bases between. The CDR3 spans 14 residues. The CDR3 is CASSSGTPVAKLFF. CDR3 in DNA: TGTGCCAGCAGTTCCGGGACCCCAGTTGCCAAACTGTTTTTT.

The sample holds a few counts of this clonotype. The chain has TRBV5-1 and TRBJ2-5; possibly TRBD1 or TRBD2 for D (6 bases each). CDR1 and CDR2 (germline): SGHRS, YFSETQ. Trimming took off 2 bases at V and 4 bases at J, with 9 bases between the two ends. This CDR3 contains 13 residues. CDR3 sequence: CASSFGGGETQYF. DNA of the CDR3: TGCGCCAGCAGCTTTGGAGGGGGAGAGACCCAGTACTTC.

This clonotype is termed medium-sized. V gene TRBV19 combines with J gene TRBJ1-4; TRBD1 agrees at 8 bases. The CDR3 is 15 amino acids. CDR1 LNHDA and CDR2 SQIVND come from the germline V gene (reference sequence). The ends lost 5 bases at V and 2 bases at J; junction bases unmatched: 4. The CDR3, as DNA: TGTGCCAGTAGTGTCACAGGGGGTACTAATGAAAAACTGTTTTTT. This gives the protein CASSVTGGTNEKLFF.

This clonotype is termed medium-sized. DNA for the CDR3: TGTGCCAGTAGTATGACACTGTCTAGCACAGATACGCAGTATTTT. Translating it yields CASSMTLSSTDTQYF. This chain uses TRBV19 with TRBJ2-3; the D is unclear. From germline, CDR1 is LNHDA and CDR2 SQIVND (reference sequence). This CDR3 contains 15 residues. The V end was cut by 3 bases, the J end by 0 bases, with 10 bases between. Looking up the rest from reference TRBV19 and TRBJ2-3 gives the full variable domain: DGGITQSPKYLFRKEGQNVTLSCEQNLNHDAMYWYRQDPGQGLRLIYYSQIVNDFQKGDIAEGYSVSREKKESFPLTVTSAQKNPTAFYLCASSMTLSSTDTQYFGPGTRLTVL.

In its sample, this clonotype ranks as medium-sized. The chain has TRBV29-1 and TRBJ1-1; possibly TRBD1 for D (5 bases). V was clipped by 3 bases and J by 0 bases, with 8 bases between them. Germline V lookup: CDR1 SQVTM, CDR2 ANQGSEA. The CDR3 is 13 residues long. CDR3 protein: CSVDRQLNTEAFF. The CDR3 nucleotides read TGCAGCGTTGATAGACAGTTGAACACTGAAGCTTTCTTT.

Sample share makes this clonotype medium-sized. The chain is built from TRBV5-4 and TRBJ1-2; 8 nucleotides line up with TRBD1. The CDR3 loop spans 15 amino acids. V shed 0 bases, J shed 6 bases, and the junction held 7 bases outside the gene matches. Germline CDR1 is SGHNT and CDR2 is YYREEE (reference sequence). The CDR3 region has the DNA TGTGCCAGCAGCTTGGTAACAGGGGGGCAAGATGGCTACACCTTC. Protein: CASSLVTGGQDGYTF.

This clonotype showed up just a few times. V usage is TRBV14 and J usage is TRBJ2-3; D is ambiguous. The germline V and J ends were trimmed by 1 base and 3 bases, with 5 bases remaining between them. CDR3 length equals 13 residues. Per the germline V gene, CDR1 is SGHDN and CDR2 is FVKESK. CDR3 sequence: CASSQVKTDTQYF. The CDR3 nucleotides are TGTGCCAGCAGCCAAGTGAAAACAGATACGCAGTATTTT.

By sample fraction, this clonotype is medium-sized. This chain links TRBV10-3 with TRBJ2-3, with 7 bases that match TRBD1. Germline lookup yields CDR1 ENHRY and CDR2 SYGVKD. The CDR3 totals 14 residues. V trimming: 11 bases; J trimming: 8 bases; junction bases outside the gene matches: 16. The CDR3 nucleotides are TGTGCCGTTTGGGACAGCGCCGGTGAGGTTACGCAGTATTTT. The encoded protein is CAVWDSAGEVTQYF.